A single sample gave rise to the 18 T cell receptor beta chains below, sequenced in a study of molecular identifiers for immune sequencing clone quantification. TCRdb called the PCR reads again in MiXCR, with one record for every CDR3 protein. Of around 470,000 distinct CDR3 sequences in the sample, around 21% are singletons; the top ten hold 0.7% to 1%. Material: naive CD8+ T cells from blood, with Jurkat cell RNA spiked in. Subset here: FACS-sorted CD8+CD4-CCR7+CD45RA+ naive T cells. The source is a human donor in good health. Some libraries in this study had Jurkat cell RNA spiked in.

Ten or more counts support this clonotype. The chain recombines TRBV7-3 with TRBJ2-2; tentative D call: TRBD2 (6 bases). Germline CDR1 SGHTA, CDR2 FQGTGA. Trimming took off 0 bases at V and 3 bases at J, with 14 bases between the two ends. The CDR3 has 17 amino acids. The CDR3: CASSLTSAGLYTGELFF. The DNA of the CDR3 is TGTGCCAGCAGCTTAACGTCCGCGGGACTGTACACCGGGGAGCTGTTTTTT.

The chain combines TRBV19 with TRBJ1-5; no definite D call. The CDR3 loop spans 15 amino acids. From germline, CDR1 is LNHDA and CDR2 SQIVND (reference sequence). Trimming stripped 5 bases from V and 0 bases from J, with 11 bases between. Here the CDR3 DNA reads TGTGCCAGTAGTTCAGGCGTTTATAGCAATCAGCCCCAGCATTTT. Its protein product is CASSSGVYSNQPQHF. The entire variable domain, with the rest obtained from reference TRBV19 and TRBJ1-5, is as follows: DGGITQSPKYLFRKEGQNVTLSCEQNLNHDAMYWYRQDPGQGLRLIYYSQIVNDFQKGDIAEGYSVSREKKESFPLTVTSAQKNPTAFYLCASSSGVYSNQPQHFGDGTRLSIL.

The table lists this clonotype with a few counts. The chain employs TRBV27 and TRBJ1-6, with D possibly matching TRBD1 (6 bases). V dropped 3 bases and J dropped 13 bases, with 13 bases sitting between them. This CDR3 region has 13 residues. The germline CDR1 and CDR2 sequences are MNHEY and SMNVEV (reference sequence). The DNA of the CDR3 is TGTGCCAGCAGTTTGGACAGCTATAGGCCCCTCCACTTT. It specifies CASSLDSYRPLHF.

This clonotype was counted ten times or more. V is TRBV2 and J is TRBJ2-5; 9 nucleotides match TRBD2. The germline V gene has CDR1 SNHLY and CDR2 FYNNEI. With 5 bases clipped from V and 5 bases from J, the junction kept 9 bases outside the gene matches. CDR3 length: 15 residues. CDR3 region: CASSPDAGGPETQYF. Written as DNA, the CDR3 is TGTGCCAGCAGTCCTGACGCGGGGGGGCCGGAGACCCAGTACTTC.

The chain has TRBV24-1 and TRBJ2-1; D might be TRBD2 (6 bases). Germline values: CDR1 KGHDR, CDR2 SFDVKD. Trimming pared 9 bases from V and 11 bases from J, leaving 16 bases between. The CDR3 totals 12 residues. The CDR3 loop is CATSGVSGQQFF. CDR3 sequence (DNA): TGTGCCACCTCGGGGGTGTCGGGCCAGCAGTTCTTC.

J is TRBJ2-1 and V is TRBV30, with TRBD1 matching 9 bases. This CDR3 is built from 15 residues. Unmatched junction bases numbered 7, after V lost 4 bases and J lost 3 bases. The V gene's germline CDR1 is GTSNPN and CDR2 SVGIG (reference sequence). In DNA form, the CDR3 reads TGTGCCTGGACAACTGGACAGGGGTTCTACAATGAGCAGTTCTTC. Translation: CAWTTGQGFYNEQFF. Full variable domain (outside the CDR3, taken from reference TRBV30 and TRBJ2-1): SQTIHQWPATLVQPVGSPLSLECTVEGTSNPNLYWYRQAAGRGLQLLFYSVGIGQISSEVPQNLSASRPQDRQFILSSKKLLLSDSGFYLCAWTTGQGFYNEQFFGPGTRLTVL.

To note about this clonotype: It may be a read error: a sequence one base away is much more abundant. The chain joins TRBV12-3 or TRBV12-4 to TRBJ2-3; D not certain. The CDR3 loop spans 13 amino acids. The CDR3 DNA sequence: TGTGCCGGCAGCCTGGCGGACGGAGATACGCAGTATTTT. Encoded protein: CAGSLADGDTQYF.

This clonotype has ten or more counts. The chain uses TRBV20-1 and TRBJ2-7, with 10 bases fitting TRBD2. This CDR3 contains 12 residues. CDR1 is DFQATT and CDR2 is SNEGSKA in the germline V gene (reference sequence). The trim removed 6 bases at V and 4 bases at J, leaving 3 bases unmatched. The CDR3 region has the DNA TGCAGTGCGGGTAGCGGGGGGTACGAGCAGTACTTC. Its protein is CSAGSGGYEQYF.

This clonotype was observed many times. The V gene is TRBV20-1, the J gene TRBJ2-3; D is perhaps TRBD1 (6 bases). Germline values: CDR1 DFQATT, CDR2 SNEGSKA (reference sequence). V lost 0 bases and J lost 4, with 11 bases in between. The CDR3 is 14 amino acids. CDR3: CSARDLRGADTQYF. CDR3 coding DNA: TGCAGTGCTAGAGATCTCAGGGGCGCAGATACGCAGTATTTT.

This clonotype was counted many times. The chain is built from TRBV11-2 and TRBJ2-1, with 9 bases matching TRBD2. Germline CDR1 SGHAT, CDR2 FQNNGV. The CDR3 spans 13 residues. V shed 11 bases, J shed 6 bases, and the junction held 8 bases outside the gene matches. This CDR3 is CAGKTSGTNEQFF. CDR3 DNA: TGTGCCGGAAAGACTAGCGGTACCAATGAGCAGTTCTTC.

This clonotype appeared a few times. This chain joins TRBV4-3 and TRBJ2-2, with 13 bases aligning to TRBD2. The CDR3 totals 19 residues. J was trimmed by 0 bases and V by 0 bases; bases with no gene match: 4. Germline assignment: CDR1 LGHNA and CDR2 YSLEER. The CDR3 spells CASSQETSGRVTNTGELFF. For the CDR3, the DNA is TGCGCCAGCAGCCAAGAAACTAGCGGGAGGGTAACGAACACCGGGGAGCTGTTTTTT.

This clonotype was recorded at least ten times. The V gene is TRBV6-5, the J gene TRBJ2-3; 9 bases map to TRBD2. Germline V gene lookup returns CDR1 MNHEY and CDR2 SVGAGI. The junction had 11 bases not matched to a gene; V was cut back by 9 bases and J by 4 bases. The CDR3 loop spans 15 amino acids. The CDR3 region has the DNA TGTGCCAGTACCCCAGGCGGGGGGGCGTCAGATACGCAGTATTTT. It yields the protein CASTPGGGASDTQYF.

This clonotype has just a few counts. The J gene is TRBJ2-5, the V gene TRBV11-2; TRBD2 matches 12 bases. The trim removed 3 bases at V and 4 bases at J, leaving 12 bases unmatched. Germline CDR1 is SGHAT and CDR2 is FQNNGV. The CDR3 consists of 18 residues. Here the CDR3 DNA reads TGTGCCAGCAGCTTTGATCCAGGACTAGCGGGGAGCCCAGAGACCCAGTACTTC. Residues: CASSFDPGLAGSPETQYF.

Only a few counts were recorded for this clonotype. The rearrangement joins TRBV7-6 to TRBJ2-7; 10 bases are a match to TRBD1. V shed 5 bases and J 0 bases; nucleotides not matched to a gene: 4. CDR3 length: 15 amino acids. Germline CDR1 is SGHVS and CDR2 is FNYEAQ. The CDR3 protein is CASSSGTGVSYEQYF. CDR3 DNA: TGTGCCAGCAGCAGCGGGACAGGGGTCTCCTACGAGCAGTACTTC.

This clonotype was observed many times. This sequence joins TRBV5-6 and TRBJ2-1, with TRBD2 matching over 11 bases. The CDR3 covers 14 residues. Looked up from germline, CDR1 is SGHDT and CDR2 is YYEEEE. V shed 3 bases, J shed 15 bases, and the junction held 11 bases outside the gene matches. CDR3 DNA: TGTGCCAGCAGCTCCACGGGACTAGCGGTCGAGGCGTTCTTC. Protein product: CASSSTGLAVEAFF.

This clonotype showed up just a few times. The chain employs TRBV6-4 and TRBJ2-3; tentatively, D is TRBD1 (6 bases). There are 13 residues in the CDR3. CDR1 and CDR2 (germline): MRHNA, SNTAGT. Between the trimmed V and J ends, which lost 3 bases and 8 bases, there was a span of 12 bases. CDR3 sequence: CASSDASRGTQYF. CDR3 DNA sequence: TGTGCCAGCAGTGATGCTAGCAGGGGTACGCAGTATTTT.

Turning to this clonotype: Compared with germline, one end of the junction differs, possibly owing to a read error. The rearrangement uses TRBV27 and TRBJ2-7; D may be TRBD1 (6 bases). This CDR3 region has 13 residues. Germline loops: CDR1 MNHEY, CDR2 SMNVEV (reference sequence). CDR3 DNA sequence: TGTGCCAGCAGTTTGGGGGCGCCGTACGAGCAGTGCTTC. Translated, it gives CASSLGAPYEQCF.

The genes are TRBV11-2 and TRBJ2-7; 7 bases are shared with TRBD1. V gave up 5 bases and J gave up 5 bases; unmatched junction bases: 3. This CDR3 comprises 12 residues. Germline V gene sequence: CDR1 SGHAT, CDR2 FQNNGV. The DNA of the CDR3 is TGTGCCAGCAGCACCCAGGGGGACGAGCAGTACTTC. Encoded protein: CASSTQGDEQYF.